The entry below gives a single T cell receptor (beta chain) sequence along with its context. Antigen: not known. The germline V and J ends were trimmed by 0 bases and 9 bases, with 8 bases remaining between them. CDR3 size: 12 residues. Germline CDR1 is PRHDT and CDR2 is FYEKMQ (reference sequence). The sample is drawn from a study of cytotoxic CD8 clonotypes in ibrutinib-treated CLL. The overall study: Patients attained about 25 partial and 2 complete responses; at median around 68 months, about 15 remained remitted while about twelve progressed. Overall study results and limits: Sampling of sustained-remission and progressing patients occurred at differing times. Having risen at ibrutinib response, clonality had fallen back toward baseline by progression.

Data came from immunoSEQ multiplex PCR; TCRdb stores just in-frame clones and leaves some out. The repertoire holds approximately 74,000 clones, with more than 70% as singletons. This TCR came from a human donor with chronic lymphocytic leukemia. This material consisted of PBMCs, taken at disease progression, from a patient treated with ibrutinib. The chain joins TRBV13 to TRBJ1-1, with D possibly matching TRBD1 (6 bases). Here the CDR3 DNA reads TGTGCCAGCAGCTTAGGGACAGGAAAAGCTTTCTTT. This translates into CASSLGTGKAFF. Full variable domain (rest looked up from reference TRBV13 and TRBJ1-1): AAGVIQSPRHLIKEKRETATLKCYPIPRHDTVYWYQQGPGQDPQFLISFYEKMQSDKGSIPDRFSAQQFSDYHSELNMSSLELGDSALYFCASSLGTGKAFFGQGTRLTVV.